Shown below are 31 T cell receptor beta chains from a single sample sequenced in a study of blood T cells in healthy people across ages. A J-beta primer mix and a sample-barcoded 5' primer were used in a second PCR of about 6 to 12 cycles. TCRdb reprocessed the 5' RACE reads with MiXCR, giving one entry per CDR3 protein. The table has about 830,000 distinct CDR3 sequences, about three fifths seen once. Sequenced: blood. Receptor source: a man aged 25 to 40 in good health.

The chain links TRBV11-1 to TRBJ2-5, with TRBD1 matching 9 bases. The J call is doubtful: the DNA matches TRBJ2-7 better. This CDR3 has 16 amino acids. CDR1 SGHAT and CDR2 FQDESV come from the germline V gene (reference sequence). The CDR3 loop reads CASSLLRDRDPYEQYF. In nucleotides, the CDR3 is TGTGCCAGCAGCTTGCTCCGGGACAGGGATCCCTACGAGCAGTACTTC.

The chain uses TRBV12-3 or TRBV12-4 and TRBJ1-5; no clear D. V lost 3 bases and J 6 bases, leaving 9 bases between the germline ends. This CDR3 has 13 amino acids. The CDR3 is CASSFDHSQPQHF. DNA for the CDR3: TGTGCCAGCAGTTTCGATCATAGTCAGCCCCAGCATTTT.

V usage is TRBV29-1 and J usage is TRBJ2-5; D not certain. V was clipped by 4 bases and J by 4 bases, with 10 bases between them. CDR3 length: 12 residues. The germline V gene encodes CDR1 SQVTM and CDR2 ANQGSEA. Here the CDR3 DNA reads TGCAGCGTTGCCAGGTACGGAGAGACCCAGTACTTC. It translates to CSVARYGETQYF.

The rearrangement links TRBV5-1 to TRBJ2-7; D gene ambiguous. The CDR3 runs to 16 residues. In germline, CDR1 is SGHRS, CDR2 YFSETQ. V was trimmed by 2 bases and J by 2 bases, leaving 17 bases between them. The CDR3 region is CASSFSTSEYAYEQYF. CDR3 sequence (DNA): TGCGCCAGCAGCTTCAGTACGTCGGAGTATGCCTACGAGCAGTACTTC.

This clonotype was counted only a few times. J is TRBJ2-3 and V is TRBV28, with TRBD2 as a possible D gene (6 bases). V lost 3 bases and J lost 5, with 9 bases in between. Germline loops: CDR1 MDHEN, CDR2 SYDVKM. The CDR3 has 13 residues. The CDR3 is CASSFPGVDTQYF. The CDR3 nucleotides read TGTGCCAGCAGTTTCCCGGGAGTAGATACGCAGTATTTT.

The chain joins TRBV11-2 to TRBJ1-6, with D possibly matching TRBD1 (5 bases). The CDR3 has 17 residues. CDR1 SGHAT and CDR2 FQNNGV come from the germline V gene. Between the trimmed V and J ends, which lost 4 bases and 8 bases, there was a span of 21 bases. In DNA form, the CDR3 reads TGTGCCAGCAGCTCGGTGTGGGGTTGGGGACTAGATTCACCCCTCCACTTT. Translation gives CASSSVWGWGLDSPLHF.

This rearrangement joins TRBV7-2 to TRBJ2-1; TRBD1 agrees at 7 bases. The CDR3 has 13 residues. Germline V gene sequence: CDR1 SGHTA, CDR2 FQGNSA. Trimming cost V 8 bases and J 10 bases; bases outside gene matches: 11. CDR3 loop: CASAGRLGGEQFF. CDR3 DNA: TGTGCCAGCGCGGGCCGGTTAGGGGGCGAGCAGTTCTTC.

V and J are TRBV20-1 and TRBJ2-7, with 10 bases aligning to TRBD1. The CDR3 spans 16 residues. The germline V gene encodes CDR1 DFQATT and CDR2 SNEGSKA (reference sequence). With 3 bases clipped from V and 1 base from J, the junction kept 9 bases outside the gene matches. CDR3 bases: TGCAGTGCTAGTGGAACCGGGACAGGGGAGTCCTACGAGCAGTACTTC. It is translated as CSASGTGTGESYEQYF.

The chain combines TRBV7-9 with TRBJ2-3, with TRBD1 identical over 9 bases. This CDR3 is 17 amino acids long. V shed 3 bases and J 1 base; nucleotides not matched to a gene: 8. CDR1 and CDR2 (germline): SEHNR, FQNEAQ (reference sequence). CDR3 DNA sequence: TGTGCCAGCAGCTTGCCCCGGGACAGGGAGGGCACAGATACGCAGTATTTT. Residues: CASSLPRDREGTDTQYF.

The chain joins TRBV7-2 to TRBJ2-5; D ambiguous. CDR3 length equals 13 residues. V gave up 3 bases and J gave up 5 bases, with 10 bases separating them. CDR1 and CDR2 from the germline V gene are SGHTA and FQGNSA. As DNA, the CDR3 is TGTGCCAGCAGCTTCGCGTACCGGGAGACCCAGTACTTC. Protein: CASSFAYRETQYF.

V and J are TRBV6-5 and TRBJ1-1; D is uncertain. This CDR3 region has 13 residues. Trimming shortened V by 2 bases and J by 7 bases, and 11 bases separated the two germline ends. Germline CDR1 and CDR2: MNHEY and SVGAGI. The CDR3: CASSYNFGREAFF. CDR3 DNA: TGTGCCAGCAGTTACAACTTCGGGCGTGAAGCTTTCTTT.

This clonotype has just a few counts. The chain joins TRBV20-1 to TRBJ2-1; 10 positions match TRBD2. This CDR3 is built from 15 residues. With V trimmed by 5 bases and J by 4 bases, 8 bases remained unmatched. Per germline, CDR1 DFQATT and CDR2 SNEGSKA (reference sequence). The CDR3 is CSALAGEVTYNEQFF. As DNA, the CDR3 is TGCAGTGCTCTAGCGGGAGAAGTAACGTACAATGAGCAGTTCTTC.

V gene TRBV29-1 combines with J gene TRBJ2-5, with 10 bases fitting TRBD1. Germline V gives CDR1 SQVTM, CDR2 ANQGSEA. The V gene end was trimmed by 6 bases and the J gene end by 1 base; junction bases not matched to a gene: 5. This CDR3 region has 14 residues. The CDR3, as DNA: TGCAGCGTCCGGGACAGGGGTATCCAAGAGACCCAGTACTTC. Translating it yields CSVRDRGIQETQYF.

This clonotype was seen only a few times. This chain links TRBV7-2 with TRBJ1-2; a possible D gene is TRBD1 (6 bases). With 8 bases removed from V and 3 bases from J, the gap between germline ends came to 10 bases. CDR3 length: 12 residues. Germline CDR1 reads SGHTA; CDR2 reads FQGNSA. CDR3 loop: CASEGDHYGYTF. The CDR3 DNA follows: TGTGCCAGCGAGGGGGACCACTATGGCTACACCTTC.

The chain is built from TRBV4-3 and TRBJ2-3; 11 bases map to TRBD2. The length of the CDR3 is 20 residues. Germline trimming cut 0 bases from V and 0 bases from J; bases unmatched to any gene: 11. In germline, CDR1 is LGHNA, CDR2 YSLEER. The CDR3 loop reads CASSQEYSWGLAESTDTQYF. As DNA, the CDR3 is TGCGCCAGCAGCCAAGAGTATTCTTGGGGACTAGCGGAGAGCACAGATACGCAGTATTTT.

This rearrangement joins TRBV12-3 or TRBV12-4 to TRBJ2-5; 8 bases are a match to TRBD2. V gave up 2 bases and J gave up 2 bases; unmatched junction bases: 4. The CDR3 runs 15 residues. The CDR3 sequence is CASSLFQREQETQYF. Written as DNA, the CDR3 is TGTGCCAGCAGTTTATTCCAGCGGGAGCAAGAGACCCAGTACTTC.

The chain couples TRBV9 to TRBJ1-1; D is ambiguous. Trimming shortened V by 3 bases and J by 3 bases, and 9 bases separated the two germline ends. The CDR3 is 13 residues long. Looked up from germline, CDR1 is SGDLS and CDR2 is YYNGEE. Written as DNA, the CDR3 is TGTGCCAGCAGCGAGGGTACCCACACTGAAGCTTTCTTT. Translation: CASSEGTHTEAFF.

Turning to this clonotype: At one end the junction does not follow the germline gene, possibly because of a read error. This sequence joins TRBV25-1 and TRBJ2-7; 10 bases line up with TRBD1. Germline values: CDR1 MGHDK, CDR2 SYGVNS. This CDR3 is built from 16 residues. CDR3: CASSAKGQGSSDEQYF. DNA of the CDR3: TGTGCCAGCAGTGCAAAGGGACAGGGGTCCTCCGACGAGCAGTACTTC.

V usage is TRBV20-1 and J usage is TRBJ2-3; TRBD2 matches 11 bases. The CDR3 spans 14 residues. The V gene's germline CDR1 is DFQATT and CDR2 SNEGSKA (reference sequence). Losses at the gene ends were 5 bases for V and 4 bases for J; bases not matched to a gene: 5. The CDR3 loop is CSAPLSGRADTQYF. The CDR3 nucleotides read TGCAGTGCTCCACTTAGCGGGAGGGCAGATACGCAGTATTTT.

A word on this clonotype: This may be a read error: a much more frequent sequence differs by one nucleotide. The chain uses TRBV3-1 and TRBJ2-1; D gene ambiguous. This CDR3 has 10 residues. Germline V lookup: CDR1 LGHDT, CDR2 YNNKEL (reference sequence). The V gene lost 8 bases and the J gene lost 6 bases, with 5 bases spanning the gap. CDR3 DNA: TGTGCCAGCGGCCTCAATGAGCAGTTCTTC. Translating gives CASGLNEQFF.

The chain links TRBV5-1 to TRBJ2-1, with a tentative D call TRBD1 (6 bases). Trimming took 7 bases from V and 2 from J, leaving 13 bases between them. CDR3 length: 14 residues. CDR1 SGHRS and CDR2 YFSETQ come from the germline V gene. The CDR3: CASGVTGTYNEQFF. CDR3 DNA: TGCGCCAGCGGGGTGACAGGTACCTACAATGAGCAGTTCTTC. Combining the CDR3 with reference TRBV5-1 and TRBJ2-1 gives the whole variable domain KAGVTQTPRYLIKTRGQQVTLSCSPISGHRSVSWYQQTPGQGLQFLFEYFSETQRNKGNFPGRFSGRQFSNSRSEMNVSTLELGDSALYLCASGVTGTYNEQFFGPGTRLTVL.

This clonotype was counted between two and nine times. The V call is TRBV7-2, the J call TRBJ2-7; no firm D call. The CDR3 covers 13 residues. Germline lookup yields CDR1 SGHTA and CDR2 FQGNSA. The V gene lost 6 bases and the J gene lost 3 bases, with 12 bases spanning the gap. CDR3 in DNA: TGTGCCAGCAGGGGATTAGGTATCTACGAGCAGTACTTC. Encoded protein: CASRGLGIYEQYF.

This clonotype was recorded a few times. The rearrangement uses TRBV27 and TRBJ1-1; 10 bases align to TRBD1. The length of the CDR3 is 14 residues. Trimming removed 3 bases from V and 5 bases from J; junction bases left unmatched: 3. The germline gives CDR1 MNHEY, CDR2 SMNVEV (reference sequence). The CDR3 DNA is TGTGCCAGCAGTTTTGGACAGGGGGGGACTGAAGCTTTCTTT. It encodes CASSFGQGGTEAFF.

V usage is TRBV7-9 and J usage is TRBJ1-6; D gene unclear. V was trimmed by 1 base and J by 9 bases, leaving 10 bases between them. CDR3 length equals 14 residues. CDR1 is SEHNR, CDR2 FQNEAQ, per germline (reference sequence). DNA of the CDR3: TGTGCCAGCAGCTTAGTCAAGAGTTCTTCACCCCTCCACTTT. Translated: CASSLVKSSSPLHF.

The chain joins TRBV4-3 to TRBJ2-6, with a tentative D call TRBD1 (6 bases). This CDR3 has 16 residues. Germline V lookup: CDR1 LGHNA, CDR2 YSLEER. V lost 6 bases and J 4 bases, leaving 16 bases between the germline ends. The CDR3 coding sequence is TGCGCCAGCAGGGACCACAGGGCAGCAGGGGCCAACGTCCTGACTTTC. This translates into CASRDHRAAGANVLTF.

The rearrangement joins TRBV7-2 to TRBJ2-3; no clear D. CDR3 length equals 14 residues. Germline V CDR1 and CDR2: SGHTA, FQGNSA. V lost 2 bases, J lost 2 bases, and 8 bases lay in between. This CDR3 is CASSLSRYTDTQYF. CDR3 bases: TGTGCCAGCAGCTTATCCCGATACACAGATACGCAGTATTTT.

The rearrangement joins TRBV7-9 to TRBJ2-3; tentatively, D is TRBD1 or TRBD2 (5 bases each). V was cut by 1 base and J by 10 bases, with 15 bases left in between. The germline CDR1 and CDR2 sequences are SEHNR and FQNEAQ (reference sequence). This CDR3 spans 14 amino acids. The CDR3 nucleotides read TGTGCCAGCAGCTTAGGGGACCCCATCTCGCCGCAGTATTTT. Protein sequence: CASSLGDPISPQYF.

The rearrangement uses TRBV7-9 and TRBJ2-1; D possibly corresponds to TRBD2 (6 bases). The CDR3 consists of 15 residues. Deletions cut 5 bases from V and 10 bases from J, with 21 bases between. Germline V gene lookup returns CDR1 SEHNR and CDR2 FQNEAQ (reference sequence). The CDR3 region has the DNA TGTGCCAGCAGCCCCCCGGGACGAGGGAGGTGGGAGCAGTTCTTC. Protein product: CASSPPGRGRWEQFF.

The chain links TRBV6-2 or TRBV6-3 to TRBJ2-1; no firm D call. The CDR3 loop spans 12 amino acids. Trimming took 5 bases from V and 6 from J, leaving 8 bases between them. Germline-derived CDR1 and CDR2 are MNHEY and SVGEGT. The CDR3 here is CASSTPSNEQFF. In nucleotides, the CDR3 is TGTGCCAGCAGTACCCCTTCCAATGAGCAGTTCTTC.

This clonotype has only a few counts. The rearrangement links TRBV6-5 to TRBJ1-2; 7 bases match TRBD1. V was clipped by 4 bases and J by 5 bases; unmatched bases: 7. Per the germline V gene, CDR1 is MNHEY and CDR2 is SVGAGI. The CDR3 totals 14 residues. The CDR3 DNA follows: TGTGCCAGCAGTTCCGACAGGGAGGGATATGGCTACACCTTC. Translating gives CASSSDREGYGYTF.

This chain's CDR3 is CASSPNKIGVGEQFF. The CDR3 nucleotides read TGTGCCAGCAGCCCCAATAAAATCGGAGTAGGTGAGCAGTTCTTC. This sequence joins TRBV9 and TRBJ2-1; D not resolved. Per germline, CDR1 SGDLS and CDR2 YYNGEE. V lost 4 bases to trimming and J lost 9 bases, with 20 bases between them. The CDR3 sequence is 15 residues long.